This entry describes one T cell receptor (beta chain). The method was immunoSEQ multiplex PCR; TCRdb's version includes in-frame clones alone and lacks a portion of them. This sample yields about half a million clones, of which 79% are seen a single time; roughly 13% belongs to the top ten. The data originate from a study of shared clonotypes between healthy human individuals. J gave up 2 bases and V 2 bases, and 5 bases lay outside the gene matches. Germline CDR1 and CDR2: LNHDA and SQIVND (reference sequence). This CDR3 spans 15 amino acids. The sequenced material came from PBMCs. V gene TRBV19 combines with J gene TRBJ2-5, with 7 nucleotides matching TRBD2. This clonotype originated in a woman in her thirties or forties in good health. Some clones in this sample may be carry-over from other donors' samples. CDR3 sequence (DNA): TGTGCCAGTAGTATATTCCCGGGGGGTCAAGAGACCCAGTACTTC. Its protein is CASSIFPGGQETQYF.